This TCR beta chain was documented in a study of blood T cell repertoires in COVID-19. On the study more broadly: Both acute and convalescent COVID-19 samples were obtained from the United States, Italy and Spain. Sources were T cells, B-cell-depleted T cells, or PBMCs; the material itself was cDNA or gDNA.

V shed 6 bases and J shed 4 bases, with 15 bases lying between them. The CDR3 has 14 residues. Germline V gene sequence: CDR1 MNHEY, CDR2 SVGEGT. Original data processing: Researchers report that nucleated cell counts were estimated from reference gene primer amplification. Measured with immunoSEQ multiplex PCR; TCRdb has only the in-frame clones, and not every one. D and trimming were read from the DNA, whereas the V and J calls and clone size are those reported in that table. The sample shows hundreds of thousands of clones, 85% of them seen only once. The clonotype originates from a human donor in a cohort sampled during active COVID-19. Material for sequencing was peripheral blood. V usage is TRBV6-2 or TRBV6-3 and J usage is TRBJ1-2; D is undetermined. The CDR3: CASSPPTRLYGYTF. The CDR3 DNA follows: TGTGCCAGCAGCCCCCCGACCCGACTCTATGGCTACACCTTC.